This TCR beta chain was retrieved from a study of neurological immune-mediated disorders (dated by TCRdb to the late 2010s). Regarding the complete study: Of the 35 or so multiple sclerosis patients, about 30 had relapsing-remitting MS and 3 had secondary progressive MS. The roughly 110 TCR-beta libraries included longitudinal samples, technical triplicates and paired sorted CD4+ and CD8+ T-cell subsets alongside PBMC samples. Peripheral blood TCR-beta repertoires from patients with HTLV-I-associated myelopathy (HAM/TSP), patients with multiple sclerosis, and healthy controls were compared in the study using UMI-based sequencing. The cohort was made up of 68 subjects, consisting of around 14 HAM/TSP patients, some 34 multiple sclerosis patients and approximately 20 healthy controls.

Beyond this particular receptor, the publication reports: No association of the MS cluster with clinical or MRI features was observed, and the need for larger cohorts was stated by the authors. Repertoires from 18 of 34 MS patients were grouped by phylogenetic analysis into a cluster of related CDR3 sequences, suggesting a possible repertoire-level signature. Across subjects, expanded clones never shared an identical CDR3 amino acid sequence, which suggests that the TCR-beta repertoires in every group were private. TCR clonal expansion was greatest in HAM/TSP patients and smallest in MS patients, who ranked below even healthy controls.

From its cysteine to its phenylalanine, the CDR3 spans 13 amino acids. This entry keeps only the CDR3 DNA: 39 bases, framed from base 1. For the unsorted PBMC libraries, 2 million PBMCs were stored in RNAlater at -80 degrees C until RNA extraction and were used to generate the libraries. The multiple sclerosis patients were enrolled in a US clinical protocol that used magnetic resonance imaging to evaluate disease progression. PBMCs were separated from peripheral blood using Ficoll-Hypaque density gradient centrifugation and then cryopreserved in liquid nitrogen. cDNA was synthesized by template-switch 5'RACE using a primer carrying a 10-nucleotide random unique molecular identifier by which each TCR transcript was tagged. Over 180 million TCR-beta sequences, covering 15-18 subjects, were produced in each sequencing run. The RNeasy kit was used for extraction of total RNA. The KAPA Real-time Library Amplification kit was used to amplify TCR-beta VDJ regions with primers targeting the TCR constant region and the 5'RACE anchor. A first PCR added sample indexes and Illumina adaptors, after which a second PCR increased the library yield. After purification with Ampure beads, the TCR product of roughly 650 bp was size-selected on a 2% E-gel SizeSelection system. Library quality was checked on a Bioanalyzer, concentration was measured with Qubit, and libraries were quantified with the Kapa Library Quantification kit before pooling. An Illumina HiSeq 2500 was used to sequence the libraries paired-end at 2 x 150 bp. To increase sequence diversity, 25-30% phiX was spiked into each library pool. Concerning the study's data processing: The quality-filtered reads were processed with the UMI-based MiGEC pipeline, whose error correction step removed more than 80% of the raw TCR sequences. VDJ genes were aligned to IMGT germline references, and clonotypes were defined by unique CDR3 amino acid sequence plus V-J genes. Clonal expansion, Shannon diversity, and CDR3 relatedness (CalcPairwiseDistances, ClusterSamples) were evaluated with VDJtools, and phylogenetic trees were built with CLCbio workbench. Expanded clones were defined as having at least 8 unique UMIs, based on coefficient-of-variation modelling across technical triplicates. In-frame beta chains were kept once TCRdb had trimmed the public reads at Q25 with fastp and called clones with MiXCR. Rows are combined by CDR3 protein, so each entry shows the most common genes and DNA. The authors' filters were not applied to this entry. For this sample the table gives 75,000 to 80,000 distinct CDR3 sequences, of which approximately 5% were detected only once. Clones ranked in the top ten supply less than 2.5% of the sample.

Worth noting for this clonotype: Its antigen target is currently unknown. Mismatch with germline at one junction end may stem from a read error.

The sequence derives from a woman aged 30 to 39 with multiple sclerosis. The V and J genes are TRBV12-3 or TRBV12-4 and TRBJ2-3, with the D gene too uncertain to name. The sample consisted of PBMCs. The CDR3 in this case is CASSFSGADKQYF. The nucleotide sequence reads TGTGCCAGCAGTTTTTCAGGAGCAGATAAGCAGTATTTT.